One and the same sample provided the 7 T cell receptor beta chains below, sequenced in a study of Tregs in tolerant kidney transplant recipients. Sequencing was performed with immunoSEQ multiplex PCR; in TCRdb, only in-frame clones are kept and a portion is missing. This sample yields 200,000 to 300,000 clones, of which approximately 83% are seen a single time; under 0.65% belongs to the top ten. Sequenced: CD4+ T cells from blood. The receptors stem from a human donor in good health.

This clone was recorded a few times. The rearrangement links TRBV7-8 to TRBJ2-5, with D perhaps TRBD2 (5 bases). The CDR3 runs to 14 residues. The germline gives CDR1 SGHVS, CDR2 FQNEAQ. Trimming took off 5 bases at V and 1 base at J, with 11 bases between the two ends. The CDR3: CASSRGRVQETQYF. CDR3 coding DNA: TGTGCCAGCAGCCGCGGGCGGGTCCAAGAGACCCAGTACTTC.

Only a few counts were recorded for this clone. J is TRBJ1-1 and V is TRBV5-1; a possible D gene is TRBD1 (5 bases). Trimming shortened V by 1 base and J by 4 bases, and 20 bases separated the two germline ends. Germline lookup yields CDR1 SGHRS and CDR2 YFSETQ. CDR3 length equals 17 residues. The CDR3 bases are TGCGCCAGCAGCTTGCGGGGGATAGGAGGGGTCGGCACTGAAGCTTTCTTT. This gives the protein CASSLRGIGGVGTEAFF.

V is TRBV30 and J is TRBJ1-5, with D perhaps TRBD1 (6 bases). The CDR3 totals 13 residues. The germline gives CDR1 GTSNPN, CDR2 SVGIG (reference sequence). Trimming removed 0 bases at V and 5 bases at J, with 8 bases between. The chain's CDR3 is CAWSVQGYQPQHF. The CDR3 coding sequence is TGTGCCTGGAGTGTACAGGGTTATCAGCCCCAGCATTTT.

The chain links TRBV6-5 to TRBJ2-1; no definite D call. Germline CDR1 MNHEY, CDR2 SVGAGI. The V end lost 2 bases, the J end lost 4 bases, and 12 bases lay between the germline ends. The CDR3 covers 15 residues. CDR3 nucleotide sequence: TGTGCCAGCAGTTACGGAACAGAAACTTACAATGAGCAGTTCTTC. It yields the protein CASSYGTETYNEQFF.

V is TRBV11-2 and J is TRBJ2-1, with D possibly matching TRBD1 (6 bases). Germline CDR1 is SGHAT and CDR2 is FQNNGV. Trimming removed 3 bases from V and 3 bases from J, with 12 bases in between. The CDR3 length is 15 residues. The DNA for the CDR3 is TGTGCCAGCAGCTTCGGCAGGGGAGTCTACAATGAGCAGTTCTTC. Protein product: CASSFGRGVYNEQFF.

J is TRBJ2-5 and V is TRBV29-1; 7 bases fit TRBD2. Trimming took 3 bases from V and 7 from J; bases not matched to a gene: 2. This CDR3 is 11 amino acids long. Germline CDR1 SQVTM, CDR2 ANQGSEA. DNA of the CDR3: TGCAGCGTTGACAGGGAGGGGACCCAGTACTTC. Translated, it gives CSVDREGTQYF.

This clone was observed a single time. This sequence joins TRBV18 and TRBJ1-3; D uncertain. The CDR3 runs 16 residues. Per germline, CDR1 KGHSH and CDR2 LQKENI. Deletions cut 2 bases from V and 0 bases from J, with 11 bases between. For the CDR3, the DNA is TGTGCCAGCTCACCAACGGACGGGAGCTCTGGAAACACCATATATTTT. Translation gives CASSPTDGSSGNTIYF. The complete variable domain, with remaining parts taken from reference TRBV18 and TRBJ1-3, reads NAGVMQNPRHLVRRRGQEARLRCSPMKGHSHVYWYRQLPEEGLKFMVYLQKENIIDESGMPKERFSAEFPKEGPSILRIQQVVRGDSAAYFCASSPTDGSSGNTIYFGEGSWLTVV.